This T cell receptor beta chain emerged from a study of blood T cell repertoires in COVID-19. Background on the study: PBMCs, B-cell-depleted T cells, or T cells were the source of the cDNA or gDNA that made up the material.

Trimming took 6 bases from V and 2 from J, leaving 6 bases between them. The CDR3 runs 12 residues. The V gene's germline CDR1 is SGDLS and CDR2 YYNGEE. Original methodology: Scientists estimated how many nucleated cells there were by amplifying reference gene primers. Sequencing used immunoSEQ multiplex PCR; TCRdb keeps in-frame clones, though not all of them. The V and J calls and the clone size are those of that table, but D and trimming were determined from the DNA. The sample lists fewer than 200,000 clones; 88% were seen once. This sequence joins TRBV9 and TRBJ1-3, with D unclear. The receptor comes from a man aged 55 to 69 with acute or convalescent COVID-19. The sample consisted of peripheral blood. The CDR3 coding sequence is TGTGCCAGCACCACTCCTGGAAACACCATATATTTT. Translated, it gives CASTTPGNTIYF.